This T cell receptor (beta chain) emerged from a study of early T cells in non-severe SARS-CoV-2 infection. Across the whole study: The chains were unpaired, and the sequenced material was bulk RNA from unsorted whole blood. Study outcomes and limitations: Using VDJdb, the matching emphasized anti-spike CD8 responses while missing private and CD4 specificities.

The ends lost 6 bases at V and 8 bases at J; junction bases unmatched: 17. Germline values: CDR1 MDHEN, CDR2 SYDVKM. The CDR3 length is 16 residues. As for this clonotype: The antigen remains undetermined.

Unique molecular identifier tags were affixed to discrete cDNA molecules. TCRdb re-called the 5' RACE reads with MiXCR, one entry per CDR3 protein. The sample has tens of thousands of distinct CDR3 sequences, approximately 8% seen once; the top ten hold about 3.2%. The sequence came from an adult who was a healthcare worker with PCR-confirmed SARS-CoV-2 infection or an uninfected control (not recorded which). This chain uses TRBV28 with TRBJ2-3, with 7 nucleotides matching TRBD2. Input material: whole blood. CDR3: CASSNGRAGISFTQYF. In DNA form, the CDR3 reads TGTGCCAGCAGCAATGGAAGAGCGGGGATCTCTTTTACGCAGTATTTT.